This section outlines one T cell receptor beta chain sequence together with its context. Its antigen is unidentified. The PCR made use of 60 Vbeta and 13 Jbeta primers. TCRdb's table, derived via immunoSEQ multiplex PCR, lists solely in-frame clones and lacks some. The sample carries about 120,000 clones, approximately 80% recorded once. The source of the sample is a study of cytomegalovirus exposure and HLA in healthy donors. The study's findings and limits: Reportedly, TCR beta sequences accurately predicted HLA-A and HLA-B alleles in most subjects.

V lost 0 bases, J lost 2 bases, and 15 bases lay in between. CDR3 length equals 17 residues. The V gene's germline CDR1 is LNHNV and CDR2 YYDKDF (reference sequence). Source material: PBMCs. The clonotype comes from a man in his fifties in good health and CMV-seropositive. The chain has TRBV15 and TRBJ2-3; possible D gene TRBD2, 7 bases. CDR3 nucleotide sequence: TGTGCCACCAGCAGAGATGCACTGCGGGGGCTCACAGATACGCAGTATTTT. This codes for CATSRDALRGLTDTQYF.